What follows is one TCR beta chain and its context. The antigen is unknown. The data are from a study of CD8 T cells in ankylosing spondylitis. It was by quantitative 5'-RACE with molecular barcodes that TCR beta libraries were made. TCRdb re-analysed the 5' RACE reads in MiXCR, keeping a single row per CDR3 protein. The table lists 200,000 or so distinct CDR3 sequences, over 10% of them singletons. The study, taken as a whole, reports: As reported, disease-linked clones showed significant enrichment in matched ankylosing spondylitis synovial fluid.

This CDR3 is built from 13 residues. CDR1 is DFQATT and CDR2 is SNEGSKA in the germline V gene (reference sequence). V lost 6 bases to trimming and J lost 7 bases, with 16 bases between them. The sequence derives from a female donor with ankylosing spondylitis or in good health (not recorded which). The chain employs TRBV20-1 and TRBJ1-5, with a possible D match to TRBD1 (6 bases). Input material: blood, either unsorted or a sorted T cell fraction (not recorded which). CDR3 nucleotide sequence: TGCAGTGCCTACCCTAAGGGGGGGCAGCCCCAGCATTTT. This codes for CSAYPKGGQPQHF.